This paragraph covers one T cell receptor beta chain sequence. Adults between roughly 18 and 90 years of age took part from about two dozen US areas. Clinical history reported by participants formed the basis on which cohorts were assigned. V shed 0 bases, J shed 2 bases, and the junction held 5 bases outside the gene matches. Germline V gene sequence: CDR1 MNHEY, CDR2 SVGAGI. CDR3 size: 16 residues. These data originate in a study of blood T cell repertoires in COVID-19. Study details: Collection of acute and convalescent COVID-19 samples took place in the United States, Italy and Spain. T cells, B-cell-depleted T cells, or PBMCs provided the cDNA or gDNA that served as material.

The repertoire was sequenced with immunoSEQ multiplex PCR; TCRdb's copy has only in-frame clones and lacks some. This repertoire shows some 250,000 clones, roughly nine tenths found once; its top ten account for 1.2%. The gene calls are TRBV6-5 and TRBJ2-3; TRBD2 matches 7 bases. The receptor was isolated from a human donor in a cohort exposed to, infected with or recovered from COVID-19 (not recorded which). The donor label of this sample is uncertain. The specimen sequenced was PBMCs or T cells enriched from blood (not recorded which). The DNA of the CDR3 is TGTGCCAGCAGTTACTCTTGGGGGGGGACCACAGATACGCAGTATTTT. This codes for CASSYSWGGTTDTQYF.